Following are 25 T cell receptor beta chains from one sample sequenced in a study of blood T cells in healthy people across ages. It was with a sample-barcoded 5' primer and a J-beta primer mix that a second PCR of roughly 7 to 12 cycles was run. TCRdb reprocessed the 5' RACE reads with MiXCR, giving one entry per CDR3 protein. The repertoire includes roughly 700,000 distinct CDR3 sequences, approximately 50% of them detected once, and 30% to 40% sits in the top ten. Sample: blood. The receptors originated from a woman aged 55 to 70 in good health.

As DNA, the CDR3 is TGTGCCTGTGGGTTACAGTCACTCTACAATGAGCAGTTCTTC. Protein product: CACGLQSLYNEQFF. This chain connects TRBV30 to TRBJ2-1, with no clear D. The CDR3 has 14 amino acids. Trimming stripped 6 bases from V and 3 bases from J, with 15 bases between. CDR1 and CDR2 from the germline V gene are GTSNPN and SVGIG (reference sequence).

This chain connects TRBV7-9 to TRBJ2-5; D remains ambiguous. Per germline, CDR1 SEHNR and CDR2 FQNEAQ (reference sequence). The length of the CDR3 is 14 residues. Trimming took off 1 base at V and 5 bases at J, with 11 bases between the two ends. CDR3 residues: CASSLGGEAETQYF. CDR3 DNA sequence: TGTGCCAGCAGCTTAGGTGGAGAGGCGGAGACCCAGTACTTC. The variable domain in full, with the rest retrieved from reference TRBV7-9 and TRBJ2-5, is DTGVSQNPRHKITKRGQNVTFRCDPISEHNRLYWYRQTLGQGPEFLTYFQNEAQLEKSRLLSDRFSAERPKGSFSTLEIQRTEQGDSAMYLCASSLGGEAETQYFGPGTRLLVL.

V usage is TRBV4-3 and J usage is TRBJ2-3; D perhaps matches TRBD1 (6 bases). The V and J ends lost 0 bases and 4 bases respectively, with 14 bases between them. Germline lookup yields CDR1 LGHNA and CDR2 YSLEER. The CDR3 length is 16 residues. CDR3 DNA: TGCGCCAGCAGCCAAGAGTCGGGACACGTCTCAGATACGCAGTATTTT. Residues: CASSQESGHVSDTQYF.

This clonotype was found a few times. The chain couples TRBV6-6 to TRBJ1-2; 7 positions agree with TRBD1. V was pared by 5 bases and J by 8 bases, with 5 bases of the junction left unmatched. This CDR3 has 12 residues. Germline lookup yields CDR1 MNHNY and CDR2 SVGAGI (reference sequence). CDR3 DNA sequence: TGTGCCAGCAGTACCTCAGGGGGGGGCTACACCTTC. It is translated as CASSTSGGGYTF.

The V call is TRBV28, the J call TRBJ2-7; unclear D gene. This CDR3 region has 15 residues. Germline values: CDR1 MDHEN, CDR2 SYDVKM. Trimming took off 2 bases at V and 4 bases at J, with 15 bases between the two ends. The CDR3 DNA sequence: TGTGCCAGCAGTTTAGGTGACGGGCCTACATACGAGCAGTACTTC. Its translation is CASSLGDGPTYEQYF. Filled out from reference TRBV28 and TRBJ2-7, the complete variable domain reads DVKVTQSSRYLVKRTGEKVFLECVQDMDHENMFWYRQDPGLGLRLIYFSYDVKMKEKGDIPEGYSVSREKKERFSLILESASTNQTSMYLCASSLGDGPTYEQYFGPGTRLTVT.

The V and J genes are TRBV5-1 and TRBJ2-3, with a possible D match to TRBD2 (7 bases). V was trimmed by 0 bases and J by 3 bases, leaving 14 bases between them. Germline V gives CDR1 SGHRS, CDR2 YFSETQ. The CDR3 totals 16 residues. CDR3 coding DNA: TGCGCCAGCAGCTTGGCCGGGGGGCCCATTACAGATACGCAGTATTTT. Residues: CASSLAGGPITDTQYF.

This chain uses TRBV7-9 with TRBJ1-4; D unclear. V lost 1 base and J lost 6, with 18 bases in between. The germline CDR1 and CDR2 sequences are SEHNR and FQNEAQ (reference sequence). The CDR3 runs to 17 residues. The CDR3 sequence is CASSLDGRGPDDEKLFF. CDR3 coding DNA: TGTGCCAGCAGCTTAGATGGTCGGGGTCCAGATGATGAAAAACTGTTTTTT.

This clonotype has at least ten counts. The chain couples TRBV12-3 or TRBV12-4 to TRBJ2-1; 9 nucleotides line up with TRBD2. The CDR3 length is 15 residues. Trimming took 3 bases from V and 6 from J; bases not matched to a gene: 6. The CDR3 sequence is CASSFWAGGLNEQFF. The CDR3 DNA follows: TGTGCCAGCAGTTTTTGGGCGGGAGGGCTCAATGAGCAGTTCTTC.

The chain is built from TRBV2 and TRBJ1-2; 7 nucleotides align to TRBD1. CDR1 SNHLY and CDR2 FYNNEI come from the germline V gene. Trimming cost V 6 bases and J 0 bases; bases outside gene matches: 10. This CDR3 comprises 16 residues. The CDR3 DNA sequence: TGTGCCAGCAGGGGGTTGGAGGGGGCCGCTAACTATGGCTACACCTTC. Translation gives CASRGLEGAANYGYTF. Variable domain in full (rest from reference TRBV2 and TRBJ1-2): EPEVTQTPSHQVTQMGQEVILRCVPISNHLYFYWYRQILGQKVEFLVSFYNNEISEKSEIFDDQFSVERPDGSNFTLKIRSTKLEDSAMYFCASRGLEGAANYGYTFGSGTRLTVV.

V is TRBV29-1 and J is TRBJ1-5; a possible D gene is TRBD1 (6 bases). This CDR3 region has 13 residues. Deletions cut 6 bases from V and 3 bases from J, with 12 bases between. CDR1 is SQVTM, CDR2 ANQGSEA, per germline. CDR3 bases: TGCAGCGTGGTACAGGGTATCAATCAGCCCCAGCATTTT. It codes for CSVVQGINQPQHF. The complete variable domain, with remaining parts taken from reference TRBV29-1 and TRBJ1-5, reads SAVISQKPSRDICQRGTSLTIQCQVDSQVTMMFWYRQQPGQSLTLIATANQGSEATYESGFVIDKFPISRPNLTFSTLTVSNMSPEDSSIYLCSVVQGINQPQHFGDGTRLSIL.

The chain has TRBV12-3 or TRBV12-4 and TRBJ2-3; 7 bases are shared with TRBD2. Trimming removed 2 bases from V and 0 bases from J; junction bases left unmatched: 2. This CDR3 spans 15 amino acids. CDR3 amino acids: CASSLRLASTDTQYF. The CDR3 bases are TGTGCCAGCAGTTTAAGACTAGCTAGCACAGATACGCAGTATTTT.

This clonotype has only a few counts. The J gene is TRBJ2-5, the V gene TRBV20-1; TRBD2 aligns across 8 bases. CDR3 length: 13 residues. Germline-derived CDR1 and CDR2 are DFQATT and SNEGSKA (reference sequence). After removal of 6 bases from V and 2 bases from J, the junction contained 5 bases not matched to a gene. CDR3 DNA: TGCAGTGCAGCGGGAGTCCGGCAAGAGACCCAGTACTTC. Translated, it gives CSAAGVRQETQYF.

V and J are TRBV7-9 and TRBJ1-1; D may be TRBD1 (5 bases). The CDR3 contains 13 residues. Trimming left V 2 bases short and J 4 bases short, with 8 bases between. Germline CDR1 is SEHNR and CDR2 is FQNEAQ (reference sequence). The CDR3 coding sequence is TGTGCCAGCAGCTTAATAGGGGTCACTGAAGCTTTCTTT. Its translation is CASSLIGVTEAFF.

The rearrangement joins TRBV4-2 to TRBJ2-5, with 7 bases matching TRBD2. V dropped 4 bases and J dropped 11; count of bases not matched to a gene: 16. This CDR3 has 15 residues. CDR1 and CDR2 (germline): LGHNA, YNFKEQ. In DNA, the CDR3 is TGTGCCAGCAGCCTCCGGCGGGAGCTGAACAATGAGCAGTACTTC. Protein product: CASSLRRELNNEQYF.

As for this clonotype: The junction departs from germline at one end; a sequencing error may be responsible. The rearrangement joins TRBV9 to TRBJ2-7; D remains unclear. Looked up from germline, CDR1 is SGDLS and CDR2 is YYNGEE. The CDR3 loop spans 15 amino acids. The CDR3 region has the DNA TGTACCAGCAGCGTAGGGTCCCAACACTCCTACGAGCAGTACTTC. It encodes CTSSVGSQHSYEQYF. The variable domain in full, with the rest retrieved from reference TRBV9 and TRBJ2-7, is DSGVTQTPKHLITATGQRVTLRCSPRSGDLSVYWYQQSLDQGLQFLIQYYNGEERAKGNILERFSAQQFPDLHSELNLSSLELGDSALYFCTSSVGSQHSYEQYFGPGTRLTVT.

The genes are TRBV7-9 and TRBJ1-2; 8 nucleotides agree with TRBD1. Trimming cost V 4 bases and J 8 bases; bases outside gene matches: 15. The CDR3 loop spans 16 amino acids. CDR1 is SEHNR and CDR2 is FQNEAQ in the germline V gene (reference sequence). This CDR3 reads CASSSFSRTGLGGYTF. CDR3 DNA sequence: TGTGCCAGCAGCTCATTCTCCCGGACAGGGCTGGGGGGCTACACCTTC.

As for this clonotype: The germline gene is not matched at one end of the junction; a read error may be the cause. This chain links TRBV7-2 with TRBJ2-5; D not certain. The V gene's germline CDR1 is SGHTA and CDR2 FQGNSA. This CDR3 is 18 amino acids long. The CDR3: CASTLPPGHLSTQETQYF. CDR3 coding DNA: TGTGCCAGCACCTTACCGCCGGGCCACCTTAGTACACAAGAGACCCAGTACTTC.

The rearrangement links TRBV29-1 to TRBJ2-1; TRBD2 aligns across 12 bases. CDR1 is SQVTM, CDR2 ANQGSEA, per germline. Unmatched junction bases numbered 6, after V lost 4 bases and J lost 5 bases. The CDR3 runs to 15 residues. The DNA for the CDR3 is TGCAGCGTTGGCCGACTAGCGGGGGAGAACAATGAGCAGTTCTTC. The encoded protein is CSVGRLAGENNEQFF.

This clonotype appeared many times. The rearrangement joins TRBV18 to TRBJ2-7; 9 bases match TRBD1. The V gene end was trimmed by 4 bases and the J gene end by 3 bases; junction bases not matched to a gene: 4. The CDR3 is 14 residues long. CDR1 is KGHSH, CDR2 LQKENI, per germline. The CDR3 loop reads CASSLGQGYYEQYF. CDR3 DNA sequence: TGTGCCAGCTCACTTGGACAGGGGTACTACGAGCAGTACTTC.

This clonotype was observed a handful of times. This chain uses TRBV4-3 with TRBJ2-2; D might be TRBD2 (6 bases). Germline CDR1 LGHNA, CDR2 YSLEER. The CDR3 runs to 17 residues. Deletions cut 0 bases from V and 1 base from J, with 12 bases between. The CDR3 spells CASSQEVAGLNTGELFF. The CDR3 nucleotides are TGCGCCAGCAGCCAAGAAGTGGCGGGACTGAACACCGGGGAGCTGTTTTTT.

This clonotype was recorded at least ten times. The rearrangement links TRBV29-1 to TRBJ1-2, with TRBD1 matching over 10 bases. Unmatched junction bases numbered 4, after V lost 6 bases and J lost 3 bases. This CDR3 has 13 amino acids. Germline V gene data show CDR1 as SQVTM and CDR2 as ANQGSEA. CDR3 sequence: CSVQTGGDYGYTF. The DNA of the CDR3 is TGCAGCGTCCAGACAGGGGGCGACTATGGCTACACCTTC.

This clonotype appeared a few times. The rearrangement joins TRBV20-1 to TRBJ2-5; D gene unclear. The V and J ends lost 3 bases and 7 bases respectively, with 12 bases between them. Germline assignment: CDR1 DFQATT and CDR2 SNEGSKA (reference sequence). The CDR3 has 12 residues. The CDR3 nucleotides are TGCAGTGCTAGTTTGATGGATGGGACCCAGTACTTC. Protein sequence: CSASLMDGTQYF.

This clonotype appeared a few times. The rearrangement joins TRBV20-1 to TRBJ1-4; no clear D. Germline CDR1 and CDR2: DFQATT and SNEGSKA (reference sequence). Trimming pared 7 bases from V and 0 bases from J, leaving 3 bases between. This CDR3 contains 11 residues. CDR3 protein: CSGSTNEKLFF. The CDR3, as DNA: TGCAGTGGGTCAACTAATGAAAAACTGTTTTTT.

CDR3 loop: CASNKQGASQNTEAFF. CDR3 nucleotides: TGTGCCAGCAACAAACAGGGGGCGAGTCAGAACACTGAAGCTTTCTTT. The V gene is TRBV11-2, the J gene TRBJ1-1, with TRBD1 identical over 9 bases. This CDR3 is built from 16 residues. V gave up 7 bases and J gave up 1 base; unmatched junction bases: 10. From germline, CDR1 is SGHAT and CDR2 FQNNGV.

V usage is TRBV29-1 and J usage is TRBJ2-1, with TRBD2 as a possible D gene (6 bases). CDR1 SQVTM and CDR2 ANQGSEA come from the germline V gene. V lost 3 bases and J lost 6, with 18 bases in between. The CDR3 is 15 residues long. The CDR3 reads CSVDGTGEGPNEQFF. The CDR3, as DNA: TGCAGCGTTGATGGTACGGGAGAAGGGCCCAATGAGCAGTTCTTC.